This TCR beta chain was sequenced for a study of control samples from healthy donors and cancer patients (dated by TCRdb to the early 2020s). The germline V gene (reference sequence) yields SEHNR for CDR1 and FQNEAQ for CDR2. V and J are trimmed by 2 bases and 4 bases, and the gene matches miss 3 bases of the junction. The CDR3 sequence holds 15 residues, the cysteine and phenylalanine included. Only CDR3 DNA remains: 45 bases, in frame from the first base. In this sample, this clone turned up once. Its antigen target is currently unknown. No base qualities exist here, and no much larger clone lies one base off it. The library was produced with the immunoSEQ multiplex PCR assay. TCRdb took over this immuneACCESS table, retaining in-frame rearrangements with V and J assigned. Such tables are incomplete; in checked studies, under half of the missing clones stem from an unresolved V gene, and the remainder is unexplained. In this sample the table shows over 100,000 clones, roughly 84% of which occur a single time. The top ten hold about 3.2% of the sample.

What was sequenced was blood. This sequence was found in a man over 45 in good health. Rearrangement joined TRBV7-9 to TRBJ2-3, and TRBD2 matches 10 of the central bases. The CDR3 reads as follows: CASSLLAGGPDTQYF. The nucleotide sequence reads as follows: TGTGCCAGCAGCTTATTAGCGGGGGGCCCAGATACGCAGTATTTT.